These T cell receptor beta chains were read from a single sample in a study of blood T cell repertoires in COVID-19. The data were produced by immunoSEQ multiplex PCR, yet TCRdb's version contains in-frame clones alone and is incomplete. Here the sample spans about 210,000 clones, around nine tenths being singletons. Sequencing was carried out using PBMCs or T cells enriched from blood (not recorded which). These receptors were taken from a man aged 25-45 years in a cohort exposed to, infected with or recovered from COVID-19 (not recorded which). Each CDR3 is given without its conserved first and last residue.

CDR3 | J | V
ATSDLGTSGRANEQF | TRBJ2-1 | TRBV24-1
ASKGQSSGNTIY | TRBJ1-3 | TRBV5-5
ASSQTGGSQETQY | TRBJ2-5 | TRBV6-5
ASRLTGNGGNTIY | TRBJ1-3 | TRBV7-9
ASTKGAHEQY | TRBJ2-7 | TRBV7-9
ASSPPEGGETQY | TRBJ2-5 | TRBV5-6
ASSLDWAGEQF | TRBJ2-1 | TRBV5-6
ASSSRRDRTYEQY | TRBJ2-7 | TRBV7-8
ASSLGRDGYT | TRBJ1-2 | TRBV28
ASNPRDSGYGYT | TRBJ1-2 | TRBV19
ASSVQGIWETQY | TRBJ2-5 | TRBV5-1
ASSPGGSGNTIY | TRBJ1-3 | TRBV27
ATGGGNYEQY | TRBJ2-7 | TRBV6-5
ASREGQGPYEQY | TRBJ2-7 | TRBV5-5
ASSPSTGGYGYT | TRBJ1-2 | TRBV27
ASSEQGFAGELF | TRBJ2-2 | TRBV19
ASSSDRGNEAF | TRBJ1-1 | TRBV7-9
ASSFGTSGYNEQF | TRBJ2-1 | TRBV7-3
ATSSLRSGASNQPQH | TRBJ1-5 | TRBV15
ASSVGGGINTEAF | TRBJ1-1 | TRBV9
ASSLEGREQY | TRBJ2-7 | TRBV5-1
ASSLAKNTEAF | TRBJ1-1 | TRBV5-1
ASSSLTGGYGYT | TRBJ1-2 | TRBV5-1
ASSFTEPQH | TRBJ1-5 | TRBV28
ASSPTWETYNEQF | TRBJ2-1 | TRBV7-2
ASSSTGTDLNGYT | TRBJ1-2 | TRBV7-3
SVGQGEILPN | TRBJ1-2 | TRBV29-1
ASSQEPTGRDTQY | TRBJ2-3 | TRBV4-1
ASSFAAGTNTGELF | TRBJ2-2 | TRBV11-3
ASSFGLVDLETNYGYT | TRBJ1-2 | TRBV28
ASSSGGSSSGANVLT | TRBJ2-6 | TRBV5-1
ASRRNRGSNQPQH | TRBJ1-5 | TRBV6-5
ASTPMRLASSYNEQF | TRBJ2-1 | TRBV28
ASTLGGTNQPQH | TRBJ1-5 | TRBV19
ASRDRVYNEQF | TRBJ2-1 | TRBV2
ATSRGTGGDTDTQY | TRBJ2-3 | TRBV24-1
ASRYRGKSNQPQH | TRBJ1-5 | TRBV19
ASSIKENYGYT | TRBJ1-2 | TRBV19
ASSSIRSTEAF | TRBJ1-1 | TRBV5-4
ASSGGHWMSSYNEQF | TRBJ2-1 | TRBV6-1
ASSLLQGAREKLF | TRBJ1-4 | TRBV28
ASSLAGGPNVGDTQY | TRBJ2-3 | TRBV28
AISESRGGQETQY | TRBJ2-5 | TRBV10-3
ASSSYPRQKNIQY | TRBJ2-4 | TRBV5-6
ASSLAGLYEQY | TRBJ2-7 | TRBV5-1
ASSRGQITNYGYT | TRBJ1-2 | TRBV6-5
ASSLPKRVTDTQY | TRBJ2-3 | TRBV28
ASAEQALNEKLF | TRBJ1-4 | TRBV19
ASSERGRVEAGELF | TRBJ2-2 | TRBV6-1
ASSQSPPRPGSYGYT | TRBJ1-2 | TRBV3-1/TRBV3-2
ASIQSLQGGGYT | TRBJ1-2 | TRBV28
ASSLGLLAGGPSDTQY | TRBJ2-3 | TRBV28
ASSQDPIDRPNQPQH | TRBJ1-5 | TRBV4-2
ATGEGNYEQY | TRBJ2-7 | TRBV10-3